These 25 T cell receptor beta chains came from one sample sequenced in a study of Graves' ophthalmopathy and Graves' hyperthyroidism. Scientists amplified the TCR beta CDR3 regions from RNA transcripts. Investigators did first-round RT-PCR with HTBI primers, then second-round multiplex PCR. TCRdb re-called the multiplex PCR reads with MiXCR, one entry per CDR3 protein. The table lists about 1.2 million distinct CDR3 sequences, 35% to 40% of them singletons. Sequencing was done on a sample of peripheral blood or thyroid tissue (not recorded which). These receptors all come from an adult man with Graves' hyperthyroidism.

The CDR3 sequence: CSVAKGRGANEQYF. CDR3 nucleotides: TGCAGCGTGGCAAAGGGCAGGGGTGCCAACGAGCAGTACTTC. This chain joins TRBV29-1 and TRBJ2-7; TRBD1 might be the D (6 bases). CDR1 and CDR2 (germline): SQVTM, ANQGSEA. V lost 6 bases and J lost 5, with 20 bases in between. The length of the CDR3 is 14 residues.

This clonotype was counted ten times or more. The chain is built from TRBV5-1 and TRBJ1-4; no definite D call. This CDR3 region has 14 residues. Trimming cost V 4 bases and J 4 bases, with 11 bases left between them. Germline lookup yields CDR1 SGHRS and CDR2 YFSETQ. The DNA of the CDR3 is TGCGCCAGCAGCCCGAATCTCAGTAATGAAAAACTGTTTTTT. Translated: CASSPNLSNEKLFF.

The rearrangement links TRBV7-2 to TRBJ1-6, with D unclear. This CDR3 region has 16 residues. V lost 1 base and J lost 5, with 12 bases in between. Germline-derived CDR1 and CDR2 are SGHTA and FQGNSA. The CDR3 DNA reads TGTGCCAGCAGCTTAGAGGTCGGACCCGATAATTCACCCCTCCACTTT. Its protein is CASSLEVGPDNSPLHF.

This clonotype was picked up one time. Lacking the conserved final phenylalanine or tryptophan, this CDR3 likely reflects a read error. This sequence joins TRBV6-5 and TRBJ1-2; D is ambiguous. In germline, CDR1 is MNHEY, CDR2 SVGAGI. Trimming pared 6 bases from V and 2 bases from J, leaving 16 bases between. This CDR3 comprises 15 residues. The chain's CDR3 is CASSQGMEYNYGYTS. The CDR3 region has the DNA TGTGCCAGCAGCCAAGGGATGGAGTACAACTATGGCTACACCTCC.

V is TRBV5-6 and J is TRBJ2-7; TRBD2 agrees at 8 bases. Losses at the gene ends were 4 bases for V and 1 base for J; bases not matched to a gene: 4. There are 14 residues in the CDR3. The germline gives CDR1 SGHDT, CDR2 YYEEEE. This chain's CDR3 is CASSPVAGSYEQYF. DNA for the CDR3: TGTGCCAGCAGCCCGGTAGCGGGGTCCTACGAGCAGTACTTC. The variable domain in full, with the rest retrieved from reference TRBV5-6 and TRBJ2-7, is DAGVTQSPTHLIKTRGQQVTLRCSPKSGHDTVSWYQQALGQGPQFIFQYYEEEERQRGNFPDRFSGHQFPNYSSELNVNALLLGDSALYLCASSPVAGSYEQYFGPGTRLTVT.

The rearrangement uses TRBV14 and TRBJ2-2; 7 bases line up with TRBD2. The CDR3 totals 18 residues. CDR1 SGHDN and CDR2 FVKESK come from the germline V gene. The V segment lost 0 bases and the J segment 0 bases; nucleotides outside the gene matches: 7. The CDR3 sequence is CASSQEGGTAANTGELFF. The CDR3 DNA is TGTGCCAGCAGCCAAGAGGGGGGGACCGCTGCGAACACCGGGGAGCTGTTTTTT.

The rearrangement links TRBV20-1 to TRBJ2-7, with 8 bases fitting TRBD1. The CDR3 spans 14 residues. V trimming: 6 bases; J trimming: 3 bases; junction bases outside the gene matches: 10. CDR1 DFQATT and CDR2 SNEGSKA come from the germline V gene (reference sequence). The CDR3 region is CSAHRGEYGYEQYF. The DNA of the CDR3 is TGCAGTGCCCACAGGGGGGAGTATGGCTACGAGCAGTACTTC.

Written as DNA, the CDR3 is TGTGCCAGTAGTACCAGGGGGATAGGATTGAACACTGAAGCTTTCTTT. Translated: CASSTRGIGLNTEAFF. This rearrangement joins TRBV19 to TRBJ1-1, with 7 bases matching TRBD1. Germline V gene lookup returns CDR1 LNHDA and CDR2 SQIVND (reference sequence). V was clipped by 4 bases and J by 0 bases; unmatched bases: 8. This CDR3 comprises 16 residues.

The rearrangement uses TRBV11-1 and TRBJ2-7; D unresolved. Per the germline V gene, CDR1 is SGHAT and CDR2 is FQDESV (reference sequence). This CDR3 spans 15 amino acids. V lost 3 bases and J lost 8, with 20 bases in between. CDR3 nucleotides: TGTGCCAGCAGCTTGGGTCAGGAGCCGTACGAGAAGCAGTACTTC. Amino acids: CASSLGQEPYEKQYF.

The chain recombines TRBV3-1 with TRBJ1-5; maybe TRBD1 (6 bases). Per germline, CDR1 LGHDT and CDR2 YNNKEL (reference sequence). The CDR3 totals 15 residues. V dropped 2 bases and J dropped 5 bases, with 13 bases sitting between them. The CDR3 DNA is TGTGCCAGCAGCCAATGGACGGGACAAGATCAGCCCCAGCATTTT. This encodes CASSQWTGQDQPQHF.

This clonotype was seen repeatedly, ten times or more. The rearrangement joins TRBV7-9 to TRBJ2-7; a weak D match, TRBD1 (6 bases). V lost 7 bases and J 2 bases, leaving 18 bases between the germline ends. Looked up from germline, CDR1 is SEHNR and CDR2 is FQNEAQ (reference sequence). The CDR3 consists of 15 residues. This chain's CDR3 is CASIRTRDTTYEQYF. In DNA, the CDR3 is TGTGCCAGCATTCGGACCAGGGACACGACCTACGAGCAGTACTTC.

This clonotype was observed many times. V is TRBV12-3 or TRBV12-4 and J is TRBJ2-2, with 7 nucleotides matching TRBD1. The CDR3 extends over 12 amino acids. V lost 6 bases, J lost 8 bases, and 3 bases stayed unmatched. CDR3 DNA sequence: TGTGCCAGCAGCCCGGGACAGGGGGAGCTGTTTTTT. Translating it yields CASSPGQGELFF.

This clonotype was counted at least ten times. This chain uses TRBV20-1 with TRBJ1-1; possibly TRBD1 for D (6 bases). The germline V gene has CDR1 DFQATT and CDR2 SNEGSKA (reference sequence). The CDR3 contains 16 residues. Trimming took off 5 bases at V and 1 base at J, with 20 bases between the two ends. CDR3 in amino acids: CSALTILTGWNTEAFF. In DNA, the CDR3 is TGCAGTGCTCTGACTATTCTAACAGGGTGGAACACTGAAGCTTTCTTT.

A word on this clonotype: Germline is not matched at one junction end, which may reflect a read error. This sequence joins TRBV12-3 or TRBV12-4 and TRBJ1-2; no clear D gene. The CDR3 spans 15 residues. Here the CDR3 reads CASSVAGREVYGYTF. CDR3 bases: TGTGCCAGCAGTGTAGCGGGCCGGGAGGTCTATGGCTACACCTTC.

There are many counts of this clonotype. This rearrangement joins TRBV6-1 to TRBJ2-7; D is unresolved. Germline CDR1 is MNHNS and CDR2 is SASEGT. Trimming pared 4 bases from V and 3 bases from J, leaving 13 bases between. The CDR3 contains 14 residues. Written as DNA, the CDR3 is TGTGCCAGCAGTGTTTCGGCCATCCTCTACGAGCAGTACTTC. This translates into CASSVSAILYEQYF.

The chain joins TRBV20-1 to TRBJ1-6; 11 nucleotides agree with TRBD1. Germline V gene sequence: CDR1 DFQATT, CDR2 SNEGSKA (reference sequence). J lost 6 bases, V lost 6 bases, and 4 bases had no gene match. The CDR3 length is 14 residues. CDR3 bases: TGCAGTGCCCCGGACAGGGGGCGTAATTCACCCCTCCACTTT. It is translated as CSAPDRGRNSPLHF.

This clonotype has a count of ten or more. V and J are TRBV9 and TRBJ1-2; D uncertain. V was clipped by 0 bases and J by 3 bases, with 9 bases between them. The germline gives CDR1 SGDLS, CDR2 YYNGEE. CDR3 size: 14 residues. This CDR3 is CASSVASADYGYTF. CDR3 nucleotides: TGTGCCAGCAGCGTAGCCTCGGCAGACTATGGCTACACCTTC.

This clonotype was observed at least ten times. This rearrangement joins TRBV29-1 to TRBJ1-6; possibly TRBD1 for D (6 bases). The ends were cut back, 5 bases at V and 7 bases at J, with 12 bases in the middle. Germline V gives CDR1 SQVTM, CDR2 ANQGSEA. The CDR3 is 13 residues long. The CDR3 sequence: CSVRRTENSPLHF. The CDR3 nucleotides are TGCAGCGTTCGCCGGACAGAAAATTCACCCCTCCACTTT. The full variable domain, completed using reference TRBV29-1 and TRBJ1-6, is SAVISQKPSRDICQRGTSLTIQCQVDSQVTMMFWYRQQPGQSLTLIATANQGSEATYESGFVIDKFPISRPNLTFSTLTVSNMSPEDSSIYLCSVRRTENSPLHFGNGTRLTVT.

This clonotype was found once. One end of the junction varies from germline; a read error may be responsible. The chain recombines TRBV5-1 with TRBJ2-7; TRBD1 matches at 7 bases. Germline V gives CDR1 SGHRS, CDR2 YFSETQ. The CDR3 runs 14 residues. The CDR3 DNA reads as TGCGCCAGCAGCCCCGGACAGGTGGCTTACGAGGAGTACTTC. Its translation: CASSPGQVAYEEYF. Based on the CDR3 plus reference TRBV5-1 and TRBJ2-7, the full variable domain is KAGVTQTPRYLIKTRGQQVTLSCSPISGHRSVSWYQQTPGQGLQFLFEYFSETQRNKGNFPGRFSGRQFSNSRSEMNVSTLELGDSALYLCASSPGQVAYEEYFGPGTRLTVT.

This clonotype has ten or more counts. This sequence joins TRBV29-1 and TRBJ2-7; D unresolved. V was pared by 2 bases and J by 2 bases, with 10 bases between. Germline CDR1 and CDR2: SQVTM and ANQGSEA. This CDR3 is 13 amino acids long. CDR3 coding DNA: TGCAGCGTTGAAAGTACACCGACCTACGAGCAGTACTTC. This sequence encodes CSVESTPTYEQYF.

This clonotype was detected only a few times. This chain links TRBV20-1 with TRBJ1-4; perhaps TRBD1 as D (5 bases). The CDR3 loop spans 15 amino acids. V lost 0 bases, J lost 5 bases, and 13 bases lay in between. Germline CDR1 DFQATT, CDR2 SNEGSKA (reference sequence). CDR3: CSARDFGTGNEKLFF. Written as DNA, the CDR3 is TGCAGTGCTAGAGATTTCGGGACGGGAAATGAAAAACTGTTTTTT.

A few counts support this clonotype. V and J are TRBV4-3 and TRBJ2-2; no clear D. Germline CDR1 LGHNA, CDR2 YSLEER. This CDR3 is 13 amino acids long. With 3 bases removed from V and 8 bases from J, the gap between germline ends came to 10 bases. The CDR3 loop reads CASSQIHRGELFF. For the CDR3, the DNA is TGCGCCAGCAGCCAGATCCACAGAGGGGAGCTGTTTTTT.

This clonotype showed up many times. The chain combines TRBV19 with TRBJ2-5; TRBD2 matches 13 bases. The trim removed 5 bases at V and 5 bases at J, leaving 5 bases unmatched. The CDR3 has 15 amino acids. Germline CDR1 LNHDA, CDR2 SQIVND (reference sequence). DNA of the CDR3: TGTGCCAGTAGTTCACTAGCGGGGGGGATGGAGACCCAGTACTTC. This sequence encodes CASSSLAGGMETQYF. The whole variable domain, remainder taken from reference TRBV19 and TRBJ2-5, is DGGITQSPKYLFRKEGQNVTLSCEQNLNHDAMYWYRQDPGQGLRLIYYSQIVNDFQKGDIAEGYSVSREKKESFPLTVTSAQKNPTAFYLCASSSLAGGMETQYFGPGTRLLVL.

This clonotype came up many times. The J gene is TRBJ2-7, the V gene TRBV25-1, with 10 bases fitting TRBD1. Germline values: CDR1 MGHDK, CDR2 SYGVNS. The J segment lost 5 bases and the V segment lost 0 bases, leaving 4 bases of the junction unmatched. The CDR3 has 15 residues. CDR3 nucleotide sequence: TGTGCCAGCAGTGAATATTCGACAGGGGGCAACGAGCAGTACTTC. Its translation is CASSEYSTGGNEQYF.

This clonotype came up many times. The rearrangement uses TRBV7-9 and TRBJ1-2; D remains unclear. The V end was cut by 3 bases, the J end by 7 bases, with 15 bases between. From germline, CDR1 is SEHNR and CDR2 FQNEAQ (reference sequence). The CDR3 spans 14 residues. CDR3 DNA sequence: TGTGCCAGCAGCTTTTCGGCGGGGTCGGGTGGCTACACCTTC. Protein: CASSFSAGSGGYTF.